The 10 T cell receptor beta chains listed next were all sequenced from one sample in a study of blood T cell repertoires in COVID-19. Repertoires were generated with immunoSEQ multiplex PCR, while TCRdb's copy carries only in-frame clones and drops some. The sample consists of about 100,000 clones, roughly 90% of them appearing once. The sequenced sample consisted of peripheral blood. Every receptor here comes from a man between 60 and 70 years old with acute or convalescent COVID-19.

This rearrangement joins TRBV5-1 to TRBJ2-1, with 7 bases lining up with TRBD1. Germline V gives CDR1 SGHRS, CDR2 YFSETQ. CDR3 size: 16 residues. V lost 3 bases, J lost 9 bases, and 15 bases stayed unmatched. The CDR3 coding sequence is TGCGCCAGCAGCTCGCCTATACTGACAGGGCCGGTTGAGCAGTTCTTC. As protein: CASSSPILTGPVEQFF.

The rearrangement uses TRBV20-1 and TRBJ1-1; 7 bases are shared with TRBD1. Germline CDR1 DFQATT, CDR2 SNEGSKA (reference sequence). The CDR3 runs 14 residues. J gave up 5 bases and V 3 bases, and 9 bases lay outside the gene matches. This CDR3 reads CSASVPGGSTEAFF. Here the CDR3 DNA reads TGCAGTGCTAGTGTCCCAGGGGGGAGTACTGAAGCTTTCTTT.

The chain has TRBV5-1 and TRBJ2-5, with 7 nucleotides matching TRBD1. This CDR3 contains 14 residues. Germline CDR1 and CDR2: SGHRS and YFSETQ. V lost 2 bases to trimming and J lost 6 bases; unmatched junction nucleotides: 7. CDR3: CASSLGGQIKTQYF. The CDR3 DNA reads TGCGCCAGCAGCTTAGGGGGACAGATTAAGACCCAGTACTTC.

In its sample, this clone was seen once. The chain joins TRBV10-3 to TRBJ1-2; tentative D call: TRBD1 (6 bases). The CDR3 is made up of 15 amino acids. Per the germline V gene, CDR1 is ENHRY and CDR2 is SYGVKD. The germline V and J ends were trimmed by 0 bases and 8 bases, with 16 bases remaining between them. CDR3 loop: CAISESAGALAGYTF. CDR3 bases: TGTGCCATCAGTGAGTCGGCGGGGGCACTGGCAGGCTACACCTTC.

The gene calls are TRBV7-9 and TRBJ2-1, with D possibly matching TRBD2 (6 bases). This CDR3 has 15 amino acids. V was cut by 5 bases and J by 9 bases, with 20 bases left in between. Germline values: CDR1 SEHNR, CDR2 FQNEAQ (reference sequence). The CDR3 loop reads CASSDAGEEYAEQFF. Here the CDR3 DNA reads TGTGCCAGCAGCGACGCCGGGGAGGAGTACGCTGAGCAGTTCTTC.

In this sample, this clone turned up a few times. The chain links TRBV9 to TRBJ2-1; 8 bases match TRBD2. Germline loops: CDR1 SGDLS, CDR2 YYNGEE. Losses at the gene ends were 7 bases for V and 0 bases for J; bases not matched to a gene: 12. This CDR3 has 17 amino acids. The CDR3 here is CASHTFELADSYNEQFF. The CDR3 bases are TGTGCCAGCCACACATTCGAACTAGCGGACTCCTACAATGAGCAGTTCTTC.

This chain links TRBV5-1 with TRBJ1-1, with D tentatively TRBD1 (6 bases). This CDR3 comprises 15 residues. V dropped 6 bases and J dropped 5 bases, with 20 bases sitting between them. Germline V gene data show CDR1 as SGHRS and CDR2 as YFSETQ. CDR3 nucleotide sequence: TGCGCCAGCACCCGGAGGGGGGGATCGGGGACTGAAGCTTTCTTT. Translating it yields CASTRRGGSGTEAFF.

As for this clone: With a much larger clone just one base away, this may be a read error. The sample holds other DNA sequences that translate to the same CDR3. The rearrangement joins TRBV6-4 to TRBJ1-1, with 7 nucleotides matching TRBD1. The germline gives CDR1 MRHNA, CDR2 SNTAGT. Trimming at V came to 6 bases and at J to 1 base, leaving 2 bases not matched to a gene. The CDR3 consists of 13 residues. The chain's CDR3 is CASSRTGNTEAFF. The CDR3 coding sequence is TGTGCCAGCAGCCGGACAGGGAACACTGAAGCTTTCTTT.

The V and J genes are TRBV11-2 and TRBJ2-3; TRBD2 matches at 8 bases. The CDR3 contains 15 residues. Unmatched junction bases numbered 9, after V lost 5 bases and J lost 5 bases. CDR1 SGHAT and CDR2 FQNNGV come from the germline V gene. The CDR3 is CASSTPISGKDTQYF. As DNA, the CDR3 is TGTGCCAGCAGCACTCCTATTAGCGGGAAAGATACGCAGTATTTT. The variable domain in full, completed from reference TRBV11-2 and TRBJ2-3, reads EAGVAQSPRYKIIEKRQSVAFWCNPISGHATLYWYQQILGQGPKLLIQFQNNGVVDDSQLPKDRFSAERLKGVDSTLKIQPAKLEDSAVYLCASSTPISGKDTQYFGPGTRLTVL.

V usage is TRBV11-2 and J usage is TRBJ2-1; D is perhaps TRBD2 (6 bases). CDR1 and CDR2 from the germline V gene are SGHAT and FQNNGV. This CDR3 is 15 amino acids long. V was shortened by 4 bases and J by 8 bases, with 18 bases between the two germline ends. The CDR3 coding sequence is TGTGCCAGCAGCTGGCGGGACTGGGGTTCTCATGAGCAGTTCTTC. Translation gives CASSWRDWGSHEQFF.